These T cell receptor beta chains were read from a single sample in a study of blood T cell repertoires in COVID-19. The repertoire was sequenced with immunoSEQ multiplex PCR; TCRdb's copy has only in-frame clones and lacks some. The repertoire includes 150,000 to 200,000 clones, more than 65% of them detected once, and about 15% sits in the top ten. The specimen was peripheral blood. The receptors come from a woman older than 75 with acute or convalescent COVID-19. Each CDR3 is given with its conserved first and last residue. A D gene is named only where the DNA matches it firmly. Not all rows give a size; the values are once, few, many and, for expanded clones, a class.

D gene,J gene,V gene,clone size,CDR3 protein,CDR3 DNA
.,TRBJ2-5,TRBV10-1,.,CASSEGGRKTQYF,TGCGCCAGCAGTGAGGGGGGCAGGAAGACCCAGTACTTC
TRBD1,TRBJ1-6,TRBV11-1,.,CASSERQGLSSPLHF,TGTGCCAGCAGCGAGAGACAGGGGCTCAGCTCACCCCTCCACTTT
.,TRBJ1-3,TRBV3-1/TRBV3-2,.,CASSQHRSGNTIYF,TGTGCCAGCAGCCAACACAGATCTGGAAACACCATATATTTT
.,TRBJ2-5,TRBV18,.,CASSPAPDGRTQYF,TGTGCCAGCTCACCAGCACCTGATGGGAGGACCCAGTACTTC
TRBD1,TRBJ1-3,TRBV7-9,.,CASSSARGDGNTIYF,TGTGCCAGCAGCTCAGCCAGGGGGGACGGAAACACCATATATTTT
.,TRBJ1-1,TRBV7-2,.,CASSLAAGITEAFF,TGTGCCAGCAGCTTAGCGGCGGGGATCACTGAAGCTTTCTTT
.,TRBJ2-1,TRBV6-1,.,CASSDLGNEQFF,TGTGCCAGCAGTGACCTAGGAAATGAGCAGTTCTTC
.,TRBJ1-6,TRBV7-9,.,CASSLVAGKNYNSPLHF,TGTGCCAGCAGCTTAGTGGCAGGAAAGAACTATAATTCACCCCTCCACTTT
.,TRBJ1-1,TRBV27,.,CASREVGGRNTEAFF,TGTGCCAGCAGGGAAGTGGGGGGTCGGAACACTGAAGCTTTCTTT
TRBD2,TRBJ2-7,TRBV6-1,few,CASSDGLAGASEQYF,TGTGCCAGCAGTGACGGACTAGCGGGTGCCAGCGAGCAGTACTTC
.,TRBJ1-4,TRBV5-4,.,CASSTGGALNEKLFF,TGTGCCAGCAGCACGGGGGGGGCCCTTAATGAAAAACTGTTTTTT
.,TRBJ2-1,TRBV19,few,CASSMAGSYNEQFF,TGTGCCAGTAGTATGGCGGGCTCCTACAATGAGCAGTTCTTC
TRBD2,TRBJ2-1,TRBV2,.,CASKTGTSGSHEQFF,TGTGCCAGCAAGACCGGGACTAGCGGGAGCCATGAGCAGTTCTTC
.,TRBJ1-2,TRBV3-1/TRBV3-2,.,CASSPATGAYGYTF,TGTGCCAGCAGCCCGGCGACAGGAGCTTATGGCTACACCTTC
.,TRBJ2-3,TRBV29-1,.,CSYLTGTDTQYF,TGCAGTTACCTAACCGGGACAGATACGCAGTATTTT
TRBD1,TRBJ1-4,TRBV5-1,.,CASSPTGGAEKLFF,TGCGCCAGCAGCCCGACAGGGGGCGCGGAAAAACTGTTTTTT
.,TRBJ2-7,TRBV7-2,few,CASSLVRVYEQYF,TGTGCCAGCAGCTTAGTACGGGTTTACGAGCAGTACTTC
TRBD2,TRBJ2-1,TRBV3-1/TRBV3-2,.,CASSQSGGRAWDEQFF,TGTGCCAGCAGCCAATCAGGAGGGAGGGCCTGGGATGAGCAGTTCTTC
TRBD1,TRBJ1-2,TRBV28,.,CASSPRTGGNYGYTF,TGTGCCAGCAGCCCAAGGACAGGGGGGAACTATGGCTACACCTTC
.,TRBJ2-1,TRBV7-3,few,CASWETGDYNEQFF,TGTGCCAGCTGGGAGACAGGAGACTACAATGAGCAGTTCTTC
.,TRBJ2-1,TRBV3-1/TRBV3-2,.,CASSPLGDEQFF,TGTGCCAGCAGCCCACTAGGAGATGAGCAGTTCTTC
TRBD1,TRBJ1-2,TRBV24-1,few,CATSDSPDRRGYTF,TGTGCCACCAGTGACTCCCCGGACAGGAGGGGCTACACCTTC
TRBD1,TRBJ1-2,TRBV5-1,.,CASSTGQVPNYGYTF,TGCGCCAGCAGCACGGGACAGGTCCCTAACTATGGCTACACCTTC
.,TRBJ1-5,TRBV5-5,.,CASSLDPGGNQPQHF,TGTGCCAGCAGCTTAGACCCGGGTGGCAATCAGCCCCAGCATTTT
TRBD2,TRBJ2-1,TRBV5-6,.,CASNRLAGVNEQFF,TGTGCCAGCAACCGGCTAGCGGGAGTTAATGAGCAGTTCTTC
TRBD1,TRBJ1-1,TRBV24-1,.,CATSDAGTGGTEAFF,TGTGCCACCAGTGATGCCGGGACAGGGGGCACTGAAGCTTTCTTT
TRBD2,TRBJ2-3,TRBV6-4,.,CASSATSGSTDTQYF,TGTGCCAGCAGTGCGACTAGCGGGAGCACAGATACGCAGTATTTT
.,TRBJ1-5,TRBV5-4,.,CASSFRRRDQPQHF,TGTGCCAGCAGCTTTCGACGGCGGGACCAGCCCCAGCATTTT
TRBD1,TRBJ1-2,TRBV5-4,.,CASSPGTANYGYTF,TGTGCCAGCAGCCCGGGGACAGCGAACTATGGCTACACCTTC
.,TRBJ2-7,TRBV5-4,once,CASSSGLLPGSYEQYF,TGTGCCAGCAGCTCCGGACTGCTCCCCGGCTCCTACGAGCAGTACTTC
TRBD1,TRBJ1-5,TRBV2,.,CASSPGQAINQPQHF,TGTGCCAGCAGCCCGGGACAGGCGATTAATCAGCCCCAGCATTTT
.,TRBJ1-2,TRBV29-1,.,CSVEEQTTGYGYTF,TGCAGCGTTGAAGAACAGACGACAGGCTATGGCTACACCTTC